This entry lists 16 T cell receptor beta chains sequenced from one sample in a study of blood T cells in healthy people across ages. PCR was performed a second time for 7 to 11 cycles using a sample-barcoded 5' primer and a J-beta primer mix. TCRdb passed the 5' RACE reads through MiXCR, listing each CDR3 protein once. The sample yields about a million distinct CDR3 sequences, 51% seen once. Sequenced: blood. These receptors came from a woman aged 55-70 years in good health.

This clonotype occurred once. The chain's CDR3 is CAISRVGDSSYEQYF. The CDR3 nucleotides are TGTGCCATCAGTAGGGTTGGCGACTCATCCTACGAGCAGTACTTC. The gene calls are TRBV10-3 and TRBJ2-7; D is uncertain. The CDR3 has 15 residues. CDR1 ENHRY and CDR2 SYGVKD come from the germline V gene. V was pared by 5 bases and J by 1 base, with 15 bases between.

The rearrangement links TRBV29-1 to TRBJ1-2; D might be TRBD1 (5 bases). This CDR3 has 14 amino acids. The V end lost 4 bases, the J end lost 4 bases, and 16 bases lay between the germline ends. The V gene's germline CDR1 is SQVTM and CDR2 ANQGSEA. The CDR3 loop is CSVGGKGQAYGYTF. Here the CDR3 DNA reads TGCAGCGTTGGAGGTAAAGGACAAGCCTATGGCTACACCTTC.

The chain is built from TRBV4-1 and TRBJ2-1; 7 bases agree with TRBD1. After removal of 0 bases from V and 7 bases from J, the junction contained 9 bases not matched to a gene. The germline gives CDR1 MGHRA, CDR2 YSYEKL. The CDR3 has 16 residues. In nucleotides, the CDR3 is TGCGCCAGCAGCCAAGACGAGAACAGGGGTGGGAATGAGCAGTTCTTC. This codes for CASSQDENRGGNEQFF.

This clonotype has more than one count but fewer than ten. This rearrangement joins TRBV29-1 to TRBJ2-1, with TRBD2 matching 10 bases. Trimming took 4 bases from V and 8 from J; bases not matched to a gene: 11. This CDR3 contains 15 residues. Germline V gene lookup returns CDR1 SQVTM and CDR2 ANQGSEA. The CDR3 loop reads CSVVVGSGRWDEQFF. CDR3 sequence (DNA): TGCAGCGTTGTAGTGGGTAGCGGGAGGTGGGATGAGCAGTTCTTC.

In regard to this clonotype: At one of its ends the junction is not consistent with the germline gene, which may arise from a read error. The chain couples TRBV12-3 or TRBV12-4 to TRBJ2-5, with D tentatively TRBD2 (6 bases). The J call may be faulty, since TRBJ2-7 better matches the DNA end. This CDR3 region has 15 residues. The CDR3, as DNA: TGTGCCGGCAGTCCGGGGGAGACTTATTTGATCGAGCAGTACTTC. It encodes CAGSPGETYLIEQYF.

The chain couples TRBV20-1 to TRBJ2-7; D gene unclear. Judging by the DNA end, TRBJ2-5 fits better; the J call may be wrong. CDR1 and CDR2 (germline): DFQATT, SNEGSKA (reference sequence). CDR3 length: 12 amino acids. The DNA for the CDR3 is TGCAGTGTTGAGTCTCTCGGGGAGACCCAGTACTTC. This codes for CSVESLGETQYF.

This clonotype has just a few counts. The chain joins TRBV29-1 to TRBJ1-2; D remains unclear. V dropped 8 bases and J dropped 5 bases, with 15 bases sitting between them. This CDR3 comprises 12 residues. Germline values: CDR1 SQVTM, CDR2 ANQGSEA. The DNA of the CDR3 is TGCAGCACCCATCGGGCGAATTATGGCTACACCTTC. Amino acids: CSTHRANYGYTF. Full variable domain (missing parts from reference TRBV29-1 and TRBJ1-2): SAVISQKPSRDICQRGTSLTIQCQVDSQVTMMFWYRQQPGQSLTLIATANQGSEATYESGFVIDKFPISRPNLTFSTLTVSNMSPEDSSIYLCSTHRANYGYTFGSGTRLTVV.

The gene calls are TRBV15 and TRBJ2-6; D is ambiguous. Germline V gene lookup returns CDR1 LNHNV and CDR2 YYDKDF (reference sequence). CDR3 length: 15 residues. Trimming took off 5 bases at V and 2 bases at J, with 10 bases between the two ends. CDR3 residues: CATSPKAAGANVLTF. CDR3 bases: TGTGCCACCAGCCCGAAGGCTGCTGGGGCCAACGTCCTGACTTTC.

The J gene is TRBJ2-1, the V gene TRBV4-1, with 7 bases identical to TRBD2. Germline values: CDR1 MGHRA, CDR2 YSYEKL. Trimming cost V 4 bases and J 5 bases; bases outside gene matches: 8. The CDR3 sequence is 15 residues long. CDR3 protein: CASSPRTSLDNEQFF. DNA of the CDR3: TGCGCCAGCAGCCCGCGGACTAGTTTGGACAATGAGCAGTTCTTC.

V usage is TRBV12-3 or TRBV12-4 and J usage is TRBJ2-3, with D unresolved. V lost 6 bases, J lost 5 bases, and 15 bases lay in between. The CDR3 contains 14 residues. The CDR3 reads CASSPVEIRDTQYF. The CDR3 coding sequence is TGTGCCAGCAGCCCCGTCGAAATCAGAGATACGCAGTATTTT.

The rearrangement uses TRBV15 and TRBJ2-5, with 7 bases that match TRBD2. Germline lookup yields CDR1 LNHNV and CDR2 YYDKDF (reference sequence). V trimming: 3 bases; J trimming: 1 base; junction bases outside the gene matches: 2. The CDR3 is made up of 14 amino acids. The CDR3 nucleotides read TGTGCCACCAGCAGCAGACTAGCCCAAGAGACCCAGTACTTC. This gives the protein CATSSRLAQETQYF.

The V call is TRBV5-1, the J call TRBJ2-4; 9 bases map to TRBD2. Judging by the DNA end, TRBJ2-7 fits better; the J call may be wrong. This CDR3 spans 18 amino acids. From germline, CDR1 is SGHRS and CDR2 YFSETQ. The CDR3 reads CASSLEPSGEISLFEQYF. In DNA, the CDR3 is TGCGCCAGCAGCTTGGAACCTAGCGGGGAGATAAGTCTCTTCGAGCAGTACTTC.

The gene calls are TRBV20-1 and TRBJ2-1; 7 bases are shared with TRBD2. The junction had 12 bases not matched to a gene; V was cut back by 3 bases and J by 7 bases. This CDR3 is built from 15 residues. The germline gives CDR1 DFQATT, CDR2 SNEGSKA (reference sequence). The CDR3, as DNA: TGCAGTGCTAGTCCTAGCGGTGCCCGAGGTAATGAGCAGTTCTTC. Translation gives CSASPSGARGNEQFF.

The chain links TRBV2 to TRBJ2-5; D call uncertain. This CDR3 has 12 amino acids. The germline V and J ends were trimmed by 4 bases and 11 bases, with 14 bases remaining between them. Germline V lookup: CDR1 SNHLY, CDR2 FYNNEI. CDR3 DNA: TGTGCCAGCAGTGCCTTCAAAAACACTCAGTACTTC. Its translation is CASSAFKNTQYF.

The V and J genes are TRBV7-6 and TRBJ1-5, with 7 bases lining up with TRBD1. The J segment lost 14 bases and the V segment lost 6 bases, leaving 7 bases of the junction unmatched. The CDR3 totals 11 residues. Germline V gene sequence: CDR1 SGHVS, CDR2 FNYEAQ. The CDR3, as DNA: TGTGCCAGCAGACAGGGGCTGTTGGAGCATTTT. Amino acids: CASRQGLLEHF.

The chain has TRBV9 and TRBJ2-5, with D unresolved. The tail of the sequence fits TRBJ2-7 better, so the J call may be wrong. Per germline, CDR1 SGDLS and CDR2 YYNGEE. CDR3 length equals 13 residues. The CDR3 region is CASSVVPFYEQYF. As DNA, the CDR3 is TGTGCCAGCAGCGTAGTTCCATTTTACGAGCAGTACTTC.